Reported below is one TCR beta chain. V lost 0 bases and J lost 7; bases outside the gene matches: 4. The CDR3 consists of 17 residues. Germline-derived CDR1 and CDR2 are LGHNA and YSLEER. These data originate in a study of technical replicates of blood from several donors. Sequencing was performed with immunoSEQ multiplex PCR; in TCRdb, only in-frame clones are kept and a portion is missing. The sample holds about 80,000 clones, approximately 83% seen once. The TCR originated in a human donor in good health. Some clones in this sample may be carry-over from other donors' samples. The sample taken for sequencing was PBMCs. V is TRBV4-3 and J is TRBJ2-1, with 15 bases lining up with TRBD2. The CDR3 region has the DNA TGCGCCAGCAGCCAAGATGGACTAGCGGGAGGGGGGAATGAGCAGTTCTTC. Its protein product is CASSQDGLAGGGNEQFF.